This is a list of T cell receptor beta chains from one sample in a study of blood T cell repertoires in COVID-19. Data came from immunoSEQ multiplex PCR; TCRdb stores just in-frame clones and leaves some out. The sample yields some 250,000 clones, roughly 88% seen once. Material: peripheral blood. Receptors originate from a middle-aged man with acute or convalescent COVID-19. Each CDR3 is given without its conserved first and last residue.

>TRBV30|TRBJ1-2
AWTATGQGGLGT
>TRBV27|TRBJ1-1
ASSPRQALPNTEAF
>TRBV27|TRBJ1-5
ASSFLVNQPQH
>TRBV27|TRBJ2-7
ASSWLAGSYEQY
>TRBV18|TRBJ2-5
ASSPRWREETQY
>TRBV5-5|TRBJ1-2
ASSPRTGPANYGYT
>TRBV2|TRBJ2-7
ASAGVPYEQY
>TRBV9|TRBJ2-3
ASSVGGLAGGADTQY
>TRBV4-1|TRBJ2-1
ASSQERSHNEQF
>TRBV5-5|TRBJ1-2
ASSLRGDYGYT
>TRBV6-2/TRBV6-3|TRBJ2-2
ASSYGGLAGEGGELF
>TRBV19|TRBJ1-1
ASSIKQGIPTEAF
>TRBV10-3|TRBJ2-1
AISIGLAAADEQF
>TRBV15|TRBJ1-2
ATSSPPRTAKGGYT
>TRBV2|TRBJ2-1
ASRGTRPGEQF
>TRBV19|TRBJ1-4
ASSMGSGVTAEKLF
>TRBV10-3|TRBJ1-2
AIRSDRGNYGYT
>TRBV30|TRBJ2-5
ACAGDSFAYQETQY
>TRBV19|TRBJ2-3
ASSIAPYSTDTQY
>TRBV12-3/TRBV12-4|TRBJ2-5
ASSPGLAETQY
>TRBV7-9|TRBJ2-7
ASSARTSGSYEQY
>TRBV18|TRBJ2-7
ASSRTSGRAQAY
>TRBV6-5|TRBJ1-2
ASRTGEAYGYT
>TRBV9|TRBJ2-5
ASSVSLGETQY
>TRBV5-1|TRBJ2-3
ASSLTQATDTQY
>TRBV5-1|TRBJ2-1
ASARTGDNEQF
>TRBV30|TRBJ1-1
AWDFGTEAF
>TRBV19|TRBJ1-2
ASSIWQGGDYGYT
>TRBV19|TRBJ1-2
ATLGGQGANFNYGYT
>TRBV11-2|TRBJ2-1
ASSFRSGSSYNEQF
>TRBV27|TRBJ1-1
ASSTIPSLGDTEAF
>TRBV18|TRBJ1-6
ASSSQIPGQGGSPLH
>TRBV28|TRBJ1-1
ASSPTGRTEAF
>TRBV29-1|TRBJ2-7
SARGVSGSYEQY
>TRBV7-2|TRBJ1-2
ASSPHYRSDSVAGGYT
>TRBV19|TRBJ1-1
ASSNPRLNTEAF
>TRBV3-1/TRBV3-2|TRBJ2-5
ASSPGTLGGKQETQY
>TRBV5-1|TRBJ2-1
ASSPPGLAGVNEQF
>TRBV7-6|TRBJ2-2
ASSLARDSPNTGGLF
>TRBV25-1|TRBJ1-2
ASSEGTDHYGYT
>TRBV11-2|TRBJ2-1
ASRLTQGSNGYNEQF
>TRBV5-1|TRBJ1-2
ASSLRDSRNYGYT
>TRBV19|TRBJ1-2
ASSIPGTGTYGYT
>TRBV5-6|TRBJ1-1
ASSLERNTEAF
>TRBV5-1|TRBJ2-1
ASSFGLAASSYNEQF
>TRBV5-1|TRBJ2-7
ASSLSRQGPYEQY